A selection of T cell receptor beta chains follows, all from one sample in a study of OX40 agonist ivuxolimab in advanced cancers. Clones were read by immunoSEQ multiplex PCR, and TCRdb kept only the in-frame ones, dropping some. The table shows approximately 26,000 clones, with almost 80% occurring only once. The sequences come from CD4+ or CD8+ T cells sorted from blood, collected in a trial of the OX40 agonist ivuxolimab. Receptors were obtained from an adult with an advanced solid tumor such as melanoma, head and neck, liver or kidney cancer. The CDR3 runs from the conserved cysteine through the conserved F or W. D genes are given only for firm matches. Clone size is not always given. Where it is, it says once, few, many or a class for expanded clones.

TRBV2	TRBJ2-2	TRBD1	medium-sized	TGTGCCAGCAGGGATAATCCGGGACAGGGGGGAAGTACCGGGGAGCTGTTTTTT	CASRDNPGQGGSTGELFF
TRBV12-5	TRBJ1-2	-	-	TGTGCTAGTGTCGAGGTTGACAGAATCTATGGCTACACCTTC	CASVEVDRIYGYTF
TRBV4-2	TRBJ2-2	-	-	TGTGCCAGCAGCCAAGATCTGCTTGACACCGGGGAGCTGTTTTTT	CASSQDLLDTGELFF
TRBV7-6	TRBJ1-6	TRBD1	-	TGTGCCAGCAGCTTAGGACAGGGGGCTTATTCACCCCTCCACTTT	CASSLGQGAYSPLHF
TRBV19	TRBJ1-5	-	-	TGTGCCAGTAGTATAGGTGTTGGGCAGCCCCAGCATTTT	CASSIGVGQPQHF
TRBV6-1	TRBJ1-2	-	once	TGTGCCAGCCAAATCGGCATTGATGGCTACACCTTC	CASQIGIDGYTF
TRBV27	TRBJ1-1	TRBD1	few	TGTGCCAGCAGTCAACAGACAGGGTGGAACACTGAAGCTTTCTTT	CASSQQTGWNTEAFF
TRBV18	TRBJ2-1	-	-	TGTGCCAGCTCACCGGGGGTCTCACAGTACAATGAGCAGTTCTTC	CASSPGVSQYNEQFF
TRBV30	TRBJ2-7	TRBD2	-	TGTGCCTGGAAGCGGGGGGCCTACGAGCAGTACTTC	CAWKRGAYEQYF
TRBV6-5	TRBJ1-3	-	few	TGTGCCAGCAGTTACTCTCAGGGCTCTGGAAACACCATATATTTT	CASSYSQGSGNTIYF
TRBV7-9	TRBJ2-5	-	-	TGTGCCAGCAGCTTAGTGACACAAGAGACCCAGTACTTC	CASSLVTQETQYF
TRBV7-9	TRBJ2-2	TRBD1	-	TGTGCCAGCACCCCCCGGGACAGCGAGAACACCGGGGAGCTGTTTTTT	CASTPRDSENTGELFF
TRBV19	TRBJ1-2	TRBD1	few	TGTGCCAGTAGTATGACAGGGAACTATGGCTACACCTTC	CASSMTGNYGYTF
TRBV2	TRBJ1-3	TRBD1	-	TGTGCCAGCGGACAGGGTCTAAGCTCTGGAAACACCATATATTTT	CASGQGLSSGNTIYF
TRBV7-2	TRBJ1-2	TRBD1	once	TGTGCCAGCAGCCGCGACCGTGTGGACAGGGGCGGCTACACCTTC	CASSRDRVDRGGYTF
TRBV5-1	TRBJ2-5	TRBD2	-	TGCGCCAGCAGCCAGCGCGGACTAGCGGGGGGCTCGCGGGAGACCCAGTACTTC	CASSQRGLAGGSRETQYF
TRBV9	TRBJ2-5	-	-	TGTGCCAGCAGCGTAGGCACAGTCTTGCAAGAGACCCAGTACTTC	CASSVGTVLQETQYF
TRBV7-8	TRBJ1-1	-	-	TGTGCCAGCAGCGCCTGGGAGGGTACTGAAGCTTTCTTT	CASSAWEGTEAFF
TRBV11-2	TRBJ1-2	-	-	TGTGCCAGCAGCCAATCCCCAGGGGCTCCGGAGGGCTACACCTTC	CASSQSPGAPEGYTF
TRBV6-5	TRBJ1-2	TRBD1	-	TGTGCCAGCAGCATACACCCGGACAGGGTACGAGGCTACACCTTC	CASSIHPDRVRGYTF
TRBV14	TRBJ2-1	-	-	TGTGCCAGCAGCCGCGGTCCAGCCTACAATGAGCAGTTCTTC	CASSRGPAYNEQFF
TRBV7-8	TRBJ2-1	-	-	TGTGCCAGCAGCTTAACCGGCAATGAGCAGTTCTTC	CASSLTGNEQFF
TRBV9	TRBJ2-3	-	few	TGTGCCAGCAGCCCGAGGGGGGGAGGGAATACGCAGTATTTT	CASSPRGGGNTQYF
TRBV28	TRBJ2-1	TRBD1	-	TGTGCCAGCAGTTTCGGGACAGCCAATGAGCAGTTCTTC	CASSFGTANEQFF
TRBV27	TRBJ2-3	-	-	TGTGCCAGTCGGGGGATGGCAGATACGCAGTATTTT	CASRGMADTQYF
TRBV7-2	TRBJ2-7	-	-	TGTGCCAGCAGCTCCTGGAGCTCCTACGAGCAGTACTTC	CASSSWSSYEQYF
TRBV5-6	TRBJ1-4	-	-	TGTGCCAGCAGCTTGGGGGGAGTAGTTCGGGAAAAACTGTTTTTT	CASSLGGVVREKLFF
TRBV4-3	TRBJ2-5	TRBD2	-	TGCGCCAGCAGCCGCGGGGGGGTAGAATCGGAGACCCAGTACTTC	CASSRGGVESETQYF
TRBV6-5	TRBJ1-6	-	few	TGTGCCAGCAGTTACTCCTCGAGCGGGGTAAATTCACCCCTCCACTTT	CASSYSSSGVNSPLHF
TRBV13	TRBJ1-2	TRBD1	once	TGTGCCAGCAGCGAGGGGACAGGGGATTATGGCTACACCTTC	CASSEGTGDYGYTF
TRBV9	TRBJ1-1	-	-	TGTGCCAGCAGCGTCGCCTACAGGGAAAGCACTGAAGCTTTCTTT	CASSVAYRESTEAFF
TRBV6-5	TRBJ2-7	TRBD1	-	TGTGCCAGCAGTCCCGCCTCCGGGACAGCCGAGCAGTACTTC	CASSPASGTAEQYF
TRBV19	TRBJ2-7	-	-	TGTGCCAGTACCGCCGAGGGGGATGCGGGCGAGCAGTACTTC	CASTAEGDAGEQYF
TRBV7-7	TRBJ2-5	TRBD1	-	TGTGCTAGCAGCTTAGGGACGGCCAGGGGGTTTCAAGAGACCCAGTACTTC	CASSLGTARGFQETQYF
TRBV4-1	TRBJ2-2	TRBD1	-	TGCGCCAGCAGCTTTACGGGACAGGGCCCGAACACCGGGGAGCTGTTTTTT	CASSFTGQGPNTGELFF
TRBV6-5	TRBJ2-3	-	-	TGTGCCAGCAGCTATTCTTCCGAGAAGCCGCAGTATTTT	CASSYSSEKPQYF
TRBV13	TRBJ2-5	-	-	TGTGCCAGCAGCTCAATGACAGGTCAAGAGACCCAGTACTTC	CASSSMTGQETQYF
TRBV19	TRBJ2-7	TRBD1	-	TGTGCCAGTAGTTCCCGGACAGGGGGTGGGAACGACGAGCAGTACTTC	CASSSRTGGGNDEQYF
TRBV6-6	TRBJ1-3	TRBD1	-	TGTGCCAGCAGTTACTTAGGGACAGACTCTGGAAACACCATATATTTT	CASSYLGTDSGNTIYF
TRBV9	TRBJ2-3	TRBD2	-	TGTGCCAGCAGCGTACCCCGTGCTGGCGGGGGGTTAGTGGCAGATACGCAGTATTTT	CASSVPRAGGGLVADTQYF
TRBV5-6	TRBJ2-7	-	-	TGTGCCAGCAGCTTTTCGCAGGAGCAGTACTTC	CASSFSQEQYF
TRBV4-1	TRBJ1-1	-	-	TGCGCCAGCAGCCAAGATTTTCGGGGCGGGAACACTGAAGCTTTCTTT	CASSQDFRGGNTEAFF
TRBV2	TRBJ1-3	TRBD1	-	TGTGCCAGCAGTGTTTTCAGGGGGCAAGGAAACACCATATATTTT	CASSVFRGQGNTIYF
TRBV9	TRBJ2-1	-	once	TGTGCCAGCAGCTCCCTTAGGGGGGCGTACTCCTACAATGAGCAGTTCTTC	CASSSLRGAYSYNEQFF
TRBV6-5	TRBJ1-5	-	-	TGTGCCAGCAGTTCTCAGGGGCGCAATCAGCCCCAGCATTTT	CASSSQGRNQPQHF
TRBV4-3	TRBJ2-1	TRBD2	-	TGCGCCAGCAGCCACTCTAATAGCGGGGGGATTCCGAGTGGGGAGCAGTTCTTC	CASSHSNSGGIPSGEQFF
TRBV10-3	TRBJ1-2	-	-	TGTGCCAGCAGTTACCATCGACAGTATGGCTACACCTTC	CASSYHRQYGYTF
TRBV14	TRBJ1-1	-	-	TGTGCCAGCAGCTTGGTGAACACTGAAGCTTTCTTT	CASSLVNTEAFF